This T cell receptor (beta chain) was recovered during a study of CD8 T cells in Susac syndrome. On the study more broadly: Treatment status at blood draw for the Susac syndrome patients was therapy-naive, corticosteroids, or intravenous immunoglobulin alone.

Whole-study results and caveats: Around 16 Susac-specific public clones were found in total CD8+ repertoires and five in CD8+ TEMRA repertoires.

With respect to this clonotype: Its cognate antigen is unknown.

High-throughput TCR beta sequencing covered peripheral CD8+ and CD4+ T cells. An input of 0.5 to 1 ug of RNA was subjected to reverse transcription using random hexamers. One entry per CDR3 protein results from TCRdb running MiXCR on the immunoSEQ multiplex PCR reads. The sample includes around 170,000 distinct CDR3 sequences, 95% seen only once; the top ten take about 0.15%. Between the trimmed V and J ends, which lost 0 bases and 0 bases, there was a span of 12 bases. The CDR3 is made up of 17 amino acids. Germline V gives CDR1 LGHNA, CDR2 YNFKEQ. The chain employs TRBV4-2 and TRBJ1-3; D may be TRBD1 (5 bases). Sample: CD8+ T cells from PBMCs. The origin of this receptor is a human donor with Susac syndrome. This chain's CDR3 is CASSQEIWGVSGNTIYF. CDR3 nucleotides: TGTGCCAGCAGCCAAGAAATTTGGGGCGTCTCTGGAAACACCATATATTTT.